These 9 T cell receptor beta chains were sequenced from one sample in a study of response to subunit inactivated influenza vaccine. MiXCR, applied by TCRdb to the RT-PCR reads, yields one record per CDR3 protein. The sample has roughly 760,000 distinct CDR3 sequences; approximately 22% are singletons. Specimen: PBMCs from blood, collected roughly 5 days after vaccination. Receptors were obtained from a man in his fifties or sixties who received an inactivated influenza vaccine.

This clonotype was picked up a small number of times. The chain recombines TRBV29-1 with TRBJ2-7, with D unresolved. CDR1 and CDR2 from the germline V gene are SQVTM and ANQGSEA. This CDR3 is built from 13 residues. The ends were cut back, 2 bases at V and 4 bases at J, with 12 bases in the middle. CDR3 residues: CSVETAGSYEQYF. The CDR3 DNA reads TGCAGCGTTGAAACGGCCGGATCGTACGAGCAGTACTTC.

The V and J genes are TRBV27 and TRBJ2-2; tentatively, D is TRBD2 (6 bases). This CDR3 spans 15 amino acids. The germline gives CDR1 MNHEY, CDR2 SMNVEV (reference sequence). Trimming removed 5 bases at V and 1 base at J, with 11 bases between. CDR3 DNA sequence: TGTGCCAGCAGTCACACCGGGAGGAACACCGGGGAGCTGTTTTTT. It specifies CASSHTGRNTGELFF.

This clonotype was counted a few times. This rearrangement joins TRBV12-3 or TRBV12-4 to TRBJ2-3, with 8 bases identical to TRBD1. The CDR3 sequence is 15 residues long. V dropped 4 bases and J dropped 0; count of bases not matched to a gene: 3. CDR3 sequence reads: CASSYDRGSTDTQYF. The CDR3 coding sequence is TGTGCCAGCAGTTATGACAGGGGAAGCACAGATACGCAGTATTTT.

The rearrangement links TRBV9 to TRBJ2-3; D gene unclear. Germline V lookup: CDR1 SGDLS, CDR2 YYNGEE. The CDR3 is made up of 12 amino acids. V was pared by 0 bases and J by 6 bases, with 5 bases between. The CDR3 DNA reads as TGTGCCAGCAGCGTAGGGGTTGATACGCAGTATTTT. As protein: CASSVGVDTQYF. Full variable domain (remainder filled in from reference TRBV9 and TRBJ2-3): DSGVTQTPKHLITATGQRVTLRCSPRSGDLSVYWYQQSLDQGLQFLIQYYNGEERAKGNILERFSAQQFPDLHSELNLSSLELGDSALYFCASSVGVDTQYFGPGTRLTVL.

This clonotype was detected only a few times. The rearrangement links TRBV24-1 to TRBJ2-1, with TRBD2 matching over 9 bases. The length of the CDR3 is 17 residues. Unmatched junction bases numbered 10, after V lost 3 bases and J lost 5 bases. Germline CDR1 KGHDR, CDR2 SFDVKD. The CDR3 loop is CATSDPTYLAGNNEQFF. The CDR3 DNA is TGTGCCACCAGTGATCCGACATACCTAGCGGGGAACAATGAGCAGTTCTTC.

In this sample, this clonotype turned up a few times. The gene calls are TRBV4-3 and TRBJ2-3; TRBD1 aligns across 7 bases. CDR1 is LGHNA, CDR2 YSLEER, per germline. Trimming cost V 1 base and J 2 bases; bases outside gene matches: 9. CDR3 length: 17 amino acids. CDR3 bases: TGCGCCAGCAGCCAAGGTTCGACAGGGATCACCACAGATACGCAGTATTTT. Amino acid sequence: CASSQGSTGITTDTQYF.

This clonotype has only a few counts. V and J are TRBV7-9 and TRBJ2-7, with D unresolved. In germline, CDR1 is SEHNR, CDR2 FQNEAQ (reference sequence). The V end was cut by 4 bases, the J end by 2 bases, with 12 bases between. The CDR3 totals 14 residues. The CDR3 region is CASSWTDKTYEQYF. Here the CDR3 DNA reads TGTGCCAGCAGCTGGACGGATAAAACCTACGAGCAGTACTTC.

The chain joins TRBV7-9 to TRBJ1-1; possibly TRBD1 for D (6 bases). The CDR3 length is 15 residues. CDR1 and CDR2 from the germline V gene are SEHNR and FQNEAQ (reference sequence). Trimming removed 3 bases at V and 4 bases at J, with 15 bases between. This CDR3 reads CASSLGGASFTEAFF. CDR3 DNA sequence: TGTGCCAGCAGCTTGGGGGGCGCATCTTTCACTGAAGCTTTCTTT.

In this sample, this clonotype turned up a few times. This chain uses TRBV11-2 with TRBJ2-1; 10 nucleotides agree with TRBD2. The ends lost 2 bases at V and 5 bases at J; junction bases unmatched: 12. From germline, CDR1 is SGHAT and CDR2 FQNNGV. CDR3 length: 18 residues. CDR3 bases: TGTGCCAGCAGCTTAATGGTGGGAGCGGGGGGGCCCCACAATGAGCAGTTCTTC. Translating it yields CASSLMVGAGGPHNEQFF.